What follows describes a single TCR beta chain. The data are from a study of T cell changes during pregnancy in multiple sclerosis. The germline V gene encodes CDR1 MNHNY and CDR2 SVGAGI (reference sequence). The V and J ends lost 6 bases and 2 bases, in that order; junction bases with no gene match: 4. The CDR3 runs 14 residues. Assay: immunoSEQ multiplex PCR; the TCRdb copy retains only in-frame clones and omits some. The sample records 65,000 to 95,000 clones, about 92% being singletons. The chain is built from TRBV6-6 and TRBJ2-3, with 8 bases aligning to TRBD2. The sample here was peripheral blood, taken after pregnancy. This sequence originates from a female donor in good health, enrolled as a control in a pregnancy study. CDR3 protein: CASRRAGATDTQYF. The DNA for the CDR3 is TGTGCCAGCAGGCGAGCGGGGGCCACAGATACGCAGTATTTT.